The 24 T cell receptor beta chains reported below all come from one sample, sequenced in a study of cytomegalovirus exposure and HLA in healthy donors. Sequencing was performed with immunoSEQ multiplex PCR; in TCRdb, only in-frame clones are kept and a portion is missing. The table records some 190,000 clones, around nine tenths of them present only once. The sequenced material came from PBMCs. Receptors originate from a man younger than 45 in good health and CMV-seropositive.

J is TRBJ2-7 and V is TRBV9; D perhaps matches TRBD1 (6 bases). V gave up 2 bases and J gave up 2 bases, with 14 bases separating them. Germline CDR1 reads SGDLS; CDR2 reads YYNGEE. The CDR3 is 15 residues long. CDR3 coding DNA: TGTGCCAGCAGCGTTGTGCACAGGGCCCCCTACGAGCAGTACTTC. This gives the protein CASSVVHRAPYEQYF.

The rearrangement joins TRBV7-9 to TRBJ2-7; unclear D gene. V was clipped by 2 bases and J by 6 bases, with 26 bases between them. The CDR3 sequence is 18 residues long. Germline CDR1 and CDR2: SEHNR and FQNEAQ (reference sequence). CDR3 in amino acids: CASSLSGSFSPSTGEQYF. DNA of the CDR3: TGTGCCAGCAGCTTAAGTGGCTCATTTTCACCCTCTACGGGCGAGCAGTACTTC.

The V call is TRBV6-1, the J call TRBJ1-3; D unclear. CDR1 MNHNS and CDR2 SASEGT come from the germline V gene. V lost 7 bases to trimming and J lost 0 bases, with 7 bases between them. The CDR3 extends over 13 amino acids. Written as DNA, the CDR3 is TGTGCCAGCATTCGCCCCTCTGGAAACACCATATATTTT. It codes for CASIRPSGNTIYF.

The chain links TRBV11-1 to TRBJ2-2; tentative D call: TRBD2 (7 bases). Germline CDR1 is SGHAT and CDR2 is FQDESV (reference sequence). Trimming took off 2 bases at V and 0 bases at J, with 10 bases between the two ends. There are 16 residues in the CDR3. The chain's CDR3 is CASSLWGGSNTGELFF. As DNA, the CDR3 is TGTGCCAGCAGCTTATGGGGGGGCTCGAACACCGGGGAGCTGTTTTTT.

This clone has a single count. The chain couples TRBV6-1 to TRBJ1-6, with 7 positions matching TRBD1. The CDR3 consists of 15 residues. V lost 2 bases, J lost 4 bases, and 2 bases stayed unmatched. The V gene's germline CDR1 is MNHNS and CDR2 SASEGT. The CDR3 region is CASSEPDRYNSPLHF. The CDR3 DNA sequence: TGTGCCAGCAGTGAACCGGACAGGTATAATTCACCCCTCCACTTT.

The chain has TRBV2 and TRBJ1-5; 7 bases match TRBD1. The CDR3 totals 16 residues. Trimming removed 8 bases from V and 3 bases from J; junction bases left unmatched: 13. Germline CDR1 is SNHLY and CDR2 is FYNNEI. The CDR3 sequence: CASEPWDRLYNQPQHF. In nucleotides, the CDR3 is TGTGCCAGCGAACCTTGGGACAGACTTTACAATCAGCCCCAGCATTTT.

The chain combines TRBV2 with TRBJ1-2; a weak D match, TRBD1 (5 bases). Germline values: CDR1 SNHLY, CDR2 FYNNEI. The length of the CDR3 is 15 residues. The V and J ends lost 4 bases and 6 bases respectively, with 18 bases between them. The chain's CDR3 is CASSGGTYPSDGYTF. The CDR3 DNA reads TGTGCCAGCAGTGGTGGGACCTACCCCTCTGATGGCTACACCTTC.

V and J are TRBV4-1 and TRBJ2-7, with TRBD1 identical over 7 bases. CDR1 and CDR2 from the germline V gene are MGHRA and YSYEKL. The CDR3 totals 15 residues. V trimming: 4 bases; J trimming: 0 bases; junction bases outside the gene matches: 6. The CDR3 DNA reads TGCGCCAGCAGCCTTATTGGGACAGACTCCTACGAGCAGTACTTC. It is translated as CASSLIGTDSYEQYF.

The J gene is TRBJ1-1, the V gene TRBV5-1; weak D call: TRBD1 (5 bases). Germline-derived CDR1 and CDR2 are SGHRS and YFSETQ. The CDR3 runs 14 residues. The germline V and J ends were trimmed by 0 bases and 4 bases, with 10 bases remaining between them. CDR3 sequence: CASSLGQWGTEAFF. CDR3 nucleotides: TGCGCCAGCAGCTTGGGACAGTGGGGCACTGAAGCTTTCTTT.

This clone came up a few times. V usage is TRBV6-4 and J usage is TRBJ2-3, with D tentatively TRBD2 (6 bases). CDR1 and CDR2 (germline): MRHNA, SNTAGT. The CDR3 covers 15 residues. Trimming pared 3 bases from V and 0 bases from J, leaving 10 bases between. As DNA, the CDR3 is TGTGCCAGCAGTGAAAAAGCGGGTAGCACAGATACGCAGTATTTT. Amino acid sequence: CASSEKAGSTDTQYF.

The chain couples TRBV6-7 to TRBJ1-6; D possibly corresponds to TRBD1 (5 bases). TRBV6-7 is treated as an ORF (open reading frame) with a function not yet certain. The V gene lost 2 bases and the J gene lost 7 bases, with 9 bases spanning the gap. The CDR3 is 14 amino acids. The CDR3 DNA is TGTGCCAGCAGTTACGGGGCAGAAAATTCACCCCTCCACTTT. Translation gives CASSYGAENSPLHF.

V usage is TRBV15 and J usage is TRBJ1-5; D gene ambiguous. V was shortened by 0 bases and J by 6 bases, with 3 bases between the two germline ends. This CDR3 comprises 12 residues. CDR1 is LNHNV, CDR2 YYDKDF, per germline (reference sequence). The CDR3 protein is CATSRDGQPQHF. In nucleotides, the CDR3 is TGTGCCACCAGCAGAGACGGTCAGCCCCAGCATTTT.

In this sample, this clone turned up a few times. The genes are TRBV4-3 and TRBJ1-3; 8 positions agree with TRBD1. The CDR3 consists of 16 residues. Trimming took 0 bases from V and 0 from J; bases not matched to a gene: 1. The germline CDR1 and CDR2 sequences are LGHNA and YSLEER. The CDR3: CASSQDGTGSGNTIYF. DNA of the CDR3: TGCGCCAGCAGCCAAGACGGGACAGGCTCTGGAAACACCATATATTTT.

The chain joins TRBV27 to TRBJ2-1; 7 bases line up with TRBD1. The CDR3 totals 16 residues. J gave up 0 bases and V 5 bases, and 7 bases lay outside the gene matches. Looked up from germline, CDR1 is MNHEY and CDR2 is SMNVEV (reference sequence). The CDR3 bases are TGTGCCAGCAGTCCCGAGACAGGGAGCTCCTACAATGAGCAGTTCTTC. This sequence encodes CASSPETGSSYNEQFF.

The V gene is TRBV19, the J gene TRBJ1-2; tentatively, D is TRBD1 (6 bases). Germline values: CDR1 LNHDA, CDR2 SQIVND (reference sequence). Trimming stripped 4 bases from V and 3 bases from J, with 15 bases between. CDR3 length: 15 residues. The CDR3 bases are TGTGCCAGTAGTACCACCCGACAGGCCCACTATGGCTACACCTTC. Protein sequence: CASSTTRQAHYGYTF.

The chain employs TRBV28 and TRBJ2-7; the match to TRBD1 covers 9 bases. There are 17 residues in the CDR3. Germline-derived CDR1 and CDR2 are MDHEN and SYDVKM. V gave up 1 base and J gave up 3 bases; unmatched junction bases: 10. The chain's CDR3 is CASSLYSTGGKGYEQYF. The CDR3 bases are TGTGCCAGCAGTTTATACTCGACAGGGGGTAAGGGCTACGAGCAGTACTTC.

This clone was seen a handful of times. The chain joins TRBV27 to TRBJ2-3; TRBD2 aligns across 14 bases. V was clipped by 5 bases and J by 3 bases; unmatched bases: 7. Germline CDR1 reads MNHEY; CDR2 reads SMNVEV (reference sequence). The CDR3 is made up of 17 amino acids. This CDR3 reads CASSVGLAGGLTDTQYF. The CDR3, as DNA: TGTGCCAGCAGTGTAGGACTAGCGGGAGGTTTGACAGATACGCAGTATTTT.

The rearrangement uses TRBV7-3 and TRBJ2-1; D is perhaps TRBD2 (6 bases). This CDR3 is built from 12 residues. Trimming removed 5 bases from V and 8 bases from J, with 10 bases in between. Germline loops: CDR1 SGHTA, CDR2 FQGTGA. The CDR3 DNA reads as TGTGCCAGCAGCCTCCGGAGGGATGAGCAGTTCTTC. Protein product: CASSLRRDEQFF.

In its sample, this clone was seen once. The rearrangement joins TRBV5-1 to TRBJ2-5, with TRBD2 matching over 12 bases. Trimming removed 4 bases from V and 5 bases from J; junction bases left unmatched: 9. Germline CDR1 reads SGHRS; CDR2 reads YFSETQ. The CDR3 consists of 16 residues. CDR3 coding DNA: TGCGCCAGCAGCCTCCCCGGACTAGCGGGACGGGAGACCCAGTACTTC. Its translation: CASSLPGLAGRETQYF.

The chain uses TRBV5-1 and TRBJ2-7; D may be TRBD2 (5 bases). The germline V and J ends were trimmed by 4 bases and 2 bases, with 10 bases remaining between them. The CDR3 totals 13 residues. Germline V CDR1 and CDR2: SGHRS, YFSETQ. The CDR3 nucleotides read TGCGCCAGCAGCGCTGACGGGACCTACGAGCAGTACTTC. Its translation is CASSADGTYEQYF.

The chain joins TRBV5-1 to TRBJ1-1; no firm D call. The V gene's germline CDR1 is SGHRS and CDR2 YFSETQ. The length of the CDR3 is 16 residues. Between the trimmed V and J ends, which lost 4 bases and 5 bases, there was a span of 21 bases. The chain's CDR3 is CASSPPEEGRGTEAFF. CDR3 bases: TGCGCCAGCAGCCCACCGGAGGAAGGTCGGGGAACTGAAGCTTTCTTT.

The chain couples TRBV18 to TRBJ1-5; 8 nucleotides agree with TRBD1. Trimming cost V 4 bases and J 5 bases; bases outside gene matches: 4. The CDR3 length is 14 residues. CDR1 and CDR2 from the germline V gene are KGHSH and LQKENI. CDR3: CASSQDRAHQPQHF. The CDR3 region has the DNA TGTGCCAGCTCACAGGACAGGGCCCATCAGCCCCAGCATTTT.

The chain has TRBV27 and TRBJ1-5; the D is unclear. CDR1 is MNHEY, CDR2 SMNVEV, per germline (reference sequence). The CDR3 has 11 residues. Between the trimmed V and J ends, which lost 7 bases and 4 bases, there was a span of 5 bases. The CDR3 is CASKDNQPQHF. The CDR3 DNA reads TGTGCCAGCAAGGATAATCAGCCCCAGCATTTT.

The chain carries TRBV9 and TRBJ2-3; D may match TRBD1 or TRBD2 (6 bases each). CDR3 length equals 15 residues. CDR1 and CDR2 (germline): SGDLS, YYNGEE. Trimming removed 1 base from V and 5 bases from J, with 14 bases in between. In nucleotides, the CDR3 is TGTGCCAGCAGCGTACAAGGGGGGAGAGGAGATACGCAGTATTTT. Its translation: CASSVQGGRGDTQYF.